This T cell receptor (beta chain) was retrieved from a study of Tregs in tolerant kidney transplant recipients. The study's findings and limits: Biological reproducibility was not directly addressed in this study.

Measured with immunoSEQ multiplex PCR; TCRdb has only the in-frame clones, and not every one. The sample includes more than 60,000 clones, less than 90% seen only once; the top ten take approximately 0.4%. The germline CDR1 and CDR2 sequences are MNHNS and SASEGT. After removal of 2 bases from V and 2 bases from J, the junction contained 5 bases not matched to a gene. This CDR3 has 15 residues. Concerning this clone: Its antigen is undetermined.

Unstimulated Tregs (CD4+CD25+CD127-) and CD4+CD25- non-Tregs were sorted from PBMCs. Sequences were derived from CD4+ T cells from blood, sampled before the transplant. The sequence was collected from a human donor who received a combined kidney and bone marrow transplant. V and J are TRBV6-1 and TRBJ2-7; 8 bases line up with TRBD2. The CDR3 DNA is TGTGCCAGCAGTGAATCCTTAGCGGGGACCTACGAGCAGTACTTC. It encodes CASSESLAGTYEQYF.